The sequence of this TCR beta chain was determined in a study of T-cell memory formation after mild COVID-19. One entry per CDR3 protein results from TCRdb running MiXCR on the 5' RACE reads. The profile shows roughly 180,000 distinct CDR3 sequences, approximately 17% of them singletons. The receptor was isolated from a man between 18 and 29 years old who had mild COVID-19 (a few samples of this study predate the infection). Cell type and time point are not known. Sequencing was done on a sample of PBMCs or a T cell subset sorted from them (not recorded which).

Written as DNA, the CDR3 is TGCGCCAGCAGCCTAGGGACGGCGGATGGCTACACCTTC. This gives the protein CASSLGTADGYTF. This chain uses TRBV4-1 with TRBJ1-2, with D possibly TRBD1 on 5 matching bases. Germline V gene sequence: CDR1 MGHRA, CDR2 YSYEKL. V was pared by 4 bases and J by 6 bases, with 12 bases between. This CDR3 has 13 amino acids.